Following are 6 T cell receptor beta chains from one sample sequenced in a study of T cells in Graves' hyperthyroidism and ophthalmopathy (dated by TCRdb to between 2019 and 2020). To prepare the library, multiplex PCR was applied. Sequencing was carried out with an Illumina HiSeq 2000. Amplification of TCR beta CDR3 regions was carried out from RNA transcripts. The first round of RT-PCR for the TCR CDR3 was performed with the HTBI primer set and the Qiagen OneStep RT-PCR kit. The public reads were quality trimmed at Q25 with fastp and then assembled into clones with MiXCR by TCRdb, keeping productive beta chains. Identical CDR3 proteins give one entry, which carries the most common genes and DNA. The sample table lists 650,000 to 750,000 distinct CDR3 sequences, around 15% of them with a count of one. Together, the top ten hold about 9.4% of the sample. Input material: blood. Receptors were obtained from a woman between 18 and 30 years old with Graves' hyperthyroidism.

About this clonotype: A much larger clonotype is one base distant, so this may be a read error. The rearrangement uses TRBV27 and TRBJ2-7, with TRBD2 identical over 7 bases. The CDR3 consists of 15 residues. Germline lookup yields CDR1 MNHEY and CDR2 SMNVEV (reference sequence). V was pared by 10 bases and J by 2 bases, with 14 bases of the junction left unmatched. CDR3 protein: CAIRRPGRGAYEQYF. In DNA form, the CDR3 reads TGTGCCATCAGACGCCCGGGACGGGGGGCCTACGAGCAGTACTTC.

This clonotype was counted many times. The chain joins TRBV7-2 to TRBJ2-1; 7 bases map to TRBD2. The CDR3 runs to 17 residues. CDR1 and CDR2 (germline): SGHTA, FQGNSA. Trimming at V came to 5 bases and at J to 7 bases, leaving 17 bases not matched to a gene. CDR3 sequence (DNA): TGTGCCAGCAGCCCCCCGGTGGGGAGGGCCCGGGGGAATGAGCAGTTCTTC. It encodes CASSPPVGRARGNEQFF.

The table lists this clonotype with many counts. This chain links TRBV12-3 or TRBV12-4 with TRBJ1-1; the D gene is possibly TRBD1 (6 bases). The CDR3 sequence is 15 residues long. Trimming cost V 5 bases and J 4 bases, with 17 bases left between them. CDR3 sequence: CASSPKTGAVTEAFF. DNA of the CDR3: TGTGCCAGCAGTCCTAAGACAGGCGCAGTCACTGAAGCTTTCTTT.

This chain connects TRBV6-5 to TRBJ2-1; 12 bases match TRBD2. The germline V gene has CDR1 MNHEY and CDR2 SVGAGI. This CDR3 region has 14 residues. After removal of 4 bases from V and 8 bases from J, the junction contained 3 bases not matched to a gene. The CDR3 spells CASSSSGRGDEQFF. DNA for the CDR3: TGTGCCAGCAGTTCTAGCGGGAGGGGGGATGAGCAGTTCTTC.

Many counts were recorded for this clonotype. This chain uses TRBV2 with TRBJ2-7; TRBD2 aligns across 13 bases. Germline V gene data show CDR1 as SNHLY and CDR2 as FYNNEI. The CDR3 has 12 amino acids. V lost 11 bases to trimming and J lost 7 bases; unmatched junction nucleotides: 5. This chain's CDR3 is CAGGTSGTEQYF. CDR3 DNA: TGTGCCGGAGGGACTAGCGGGACTGAGCAGTACTTC.

About this clonotype: One end of the junction varies from germline; a read error may be responsible. This sequence joins TRBV7-2 and TRBJ1-5, with a possible D match to TRBD1 (5 bases). Germline V CDR1 and CDR2: SGHTA, FQGNSA. This CDR3 contains 14 residues. The CDR3 sequence: CANSLQGSNQPQHF. CDR3 bases: TGTGCCAACAGCTTGCAGGGATCCAATCAGCCCCAGCATTTT.